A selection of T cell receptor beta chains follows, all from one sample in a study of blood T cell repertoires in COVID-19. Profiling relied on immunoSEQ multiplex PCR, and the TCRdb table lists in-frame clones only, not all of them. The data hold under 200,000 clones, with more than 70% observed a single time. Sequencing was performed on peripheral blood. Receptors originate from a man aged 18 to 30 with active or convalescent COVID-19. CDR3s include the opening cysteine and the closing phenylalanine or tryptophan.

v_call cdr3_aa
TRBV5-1 CASSIPGQQETQYF
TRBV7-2 CASSEGTSGRYSTDTQYF
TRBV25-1 CASSEWGVEHPEAFF
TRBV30 CAWTGGQPNQPQHF
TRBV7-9 CASSPNPPSSYNEQFF
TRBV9 CASSPRLAGFYEQYF
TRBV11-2 CASSLALRDKQYF
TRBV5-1 CASSPQGANTEAFF
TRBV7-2 CASSPGQRETQYF
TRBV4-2 CASSQDPSEKLFF
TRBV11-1 CASSLALQAGGQETQYF
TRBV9 CASSVELLSPLHF
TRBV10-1 CASMAPGTGSYGYTF
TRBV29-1 CSVDRASEAFF
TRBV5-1 CASSFGQGLGTEAFF
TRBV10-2 CASNRDRAATGELFF
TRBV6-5 CASSGTMDEQFF
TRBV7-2 CASSLNQGNQPQHF
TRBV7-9 CASSPRGSGNTIYF
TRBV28 CATKKGLALVSYEQYF
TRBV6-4 CASSDRAGSGNTIYF
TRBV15 CATSKRPSRGPRDTQYF
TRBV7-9 CASSLGTDGEKLFF
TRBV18 CASSRSYNEQFF
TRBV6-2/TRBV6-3 CASSMSGSADTQYF
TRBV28 CASTPSDRDTGELFF
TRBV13 CASSITSGRAYEQYF
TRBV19 CASSWTANYGYTF
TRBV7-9 CASSDGGQGWAEKLFF
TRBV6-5 CASSGRDTTYEQYF
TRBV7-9 CASSLDSGTGYHGYTF
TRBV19 CASSTRYYRNSNQPQHF
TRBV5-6 CASSLRQGYEQYF
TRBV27 CASSLGTGSFGGYTF
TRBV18 CASSHDRNSPLHF
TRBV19 CASSIGLGGGEAFF
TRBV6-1 CASTLTGTGGEQFF
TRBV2 CASSNRADTEAFF
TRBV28 CASSSPGTGSTDTQYF
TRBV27 CASSPRGEAYEQYF